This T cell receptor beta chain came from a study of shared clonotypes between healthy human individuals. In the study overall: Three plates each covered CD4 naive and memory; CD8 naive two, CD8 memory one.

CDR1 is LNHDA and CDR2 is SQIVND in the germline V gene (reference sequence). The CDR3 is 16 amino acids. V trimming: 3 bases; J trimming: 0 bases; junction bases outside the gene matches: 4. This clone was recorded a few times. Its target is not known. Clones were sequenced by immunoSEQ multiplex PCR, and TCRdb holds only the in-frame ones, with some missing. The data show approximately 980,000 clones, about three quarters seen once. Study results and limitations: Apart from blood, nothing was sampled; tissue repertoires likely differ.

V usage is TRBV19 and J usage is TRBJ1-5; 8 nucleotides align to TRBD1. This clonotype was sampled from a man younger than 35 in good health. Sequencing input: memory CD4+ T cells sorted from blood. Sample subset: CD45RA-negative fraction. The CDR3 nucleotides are TGTGCCAGTAGTATGGGGACAGGTTATAGCAATCAGCCCCAGCATTTT. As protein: CASSMGTGYSNQPQHF. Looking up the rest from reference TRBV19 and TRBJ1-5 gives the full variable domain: DGGITQSPKYLFRKEGQNVTLSCEQNLNHDAMYWYRQDPGQGLRLIYYSQIVNDFQKGDIAEGYSVSREKKESFPLTVTSAQKNPTAFYLCASSMGTGYSNQPQHFGDGTRLSIL.